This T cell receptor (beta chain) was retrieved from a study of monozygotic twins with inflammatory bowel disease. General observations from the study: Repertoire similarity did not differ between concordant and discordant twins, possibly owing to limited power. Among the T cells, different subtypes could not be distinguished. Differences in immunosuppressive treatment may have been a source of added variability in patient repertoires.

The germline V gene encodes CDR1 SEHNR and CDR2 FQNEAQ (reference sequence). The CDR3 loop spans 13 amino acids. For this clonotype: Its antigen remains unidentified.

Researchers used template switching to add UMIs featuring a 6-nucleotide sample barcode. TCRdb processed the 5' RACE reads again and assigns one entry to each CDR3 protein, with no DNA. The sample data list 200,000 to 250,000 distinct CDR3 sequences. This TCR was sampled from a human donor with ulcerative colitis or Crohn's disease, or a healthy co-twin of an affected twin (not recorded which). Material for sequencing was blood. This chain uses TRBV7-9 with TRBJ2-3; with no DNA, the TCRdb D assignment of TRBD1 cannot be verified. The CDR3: CASSRSGADTQYF. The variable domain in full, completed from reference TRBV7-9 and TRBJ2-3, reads DTGVSQNPRHKITKRGQNVTFRCDPISEHNRLYWYRQTLGQGPEFLTYFQNEAQLEKSRLLSDRFSAERPKGSFSTLEIQRTEQGDSAMYLCASSRSGADTQYFGPGTRLTVL.